Shown below are 8 T cell receptor beta chains from a single sample sequenced in a study of T cell changes during pregnancy in multiple sclerosis. The data were produced by immunoSEQ multiplex PCR, yet TCRdb's version contains in-frame clones alone and is incomplete. The repertoire has 50,000 or so clones, more than 80% of them found once; the top ten carry around 8%. Sequencing used CD8+ T cells from peripheral blood mononuclear cells, obtained in the second trimester of pregnancy. The receptors stem from a female donor with multiple sclerosis, enrolled in a pregnancy study.

The chain employs TRBV6-5 and TRBJ2-1, with D tentatively TRBD1 (6 bases). Germline-derived CDR1 and CDR2 are MNHEY and SVGAGI. Trimming removed 4 bases at V and 7 bases at J, with 11 bases between. The length of the CDR3 is 13 residues. CDR3 nucleotides: TGTGCCAGCAGTTCAGGACAGAAGAATGAGCAGTTCTTC. Translating it yields CASSSGQKNEQFF.

The CDR3 DNA is TGTGCCAGCAGCTCCCCGGGACTAGCGGGGGGATTTTGGCTGTTTTTT. Its protein is CASSSPGLAGGFWLFF. V gene TRBV7-9 combines with J gene TRBJ2-2; 15 bases fit TRBD2. This CDR3 comprises 16 residues. The V gene's germline CDR1 is SEHNR and CDR2 FQNEAQ (reference sequence). J was trimmed by 13 bases and V by 4 bases; bases with no gene match: 10.

The rearrangement links TRBV10-3 to TRBJ1-1, with TRBD1 as a possible D gene (5 bases). CDR3 length: 11 residues. Looked up from germline, CDR1 is ENHRY and CDR2 is SYGVKD. V was pared by 4 bases and J by 11 bases, with 11 bases between. The CDR3 region is CAISAPEGAFF. The CDR3 coding sequence is TGTGCCATCAGTGCCCCGGAGGGGGCTTTCTTT.

The chain links TRBV29-1 to TRBJ2-1, with 9 nucleotides matching TRBD1. V dropped 5 bases and J dropped 3; count of bases not matched to a gene: 5. The CDR3 is 14 residues long. CDR1 and CDR2 (germline): SQVTM, ANQGSEA. CDR3 sequence: CSVLWDRDYNEQFF. The CDR3 bases are TGCAGCGTTTTGTGGGACAGGGACTACAATGAGCAGTTCTTC.

V and J are TRBV9 and TRBJ2-7, with 8 bases that match TRBD2. This CDR3 has 14 residues. V shed 2 bases and J 2 bases; nucleotides not matched to a gene: 3. Germline V lookup: CDR1 SGDLS, CDR2 YYNGEE. Here the CDR3 DNA reads TGTGCCAGCAGCGTCGGCGGGGGGCCCTACGAGCAGTACTTC. It yields the protein CASSVGGGPYEQYF.

On this clone itself: One junction end disagrees with the germline gene, perhaps due to a read error. V is TRBV7-7 and J is TRBJ1-1; TRBD1 is a possible D gene (5 bases). The CDR3 length is 13 residues. Germline V gene sequence: CDR1 SSHAT, CDR2 FNYEAQ (reference sequence). CDR3: CASSLYGGTEAFF. The CDR3 nucleotides read TGTGCTAGCAGCTTGTATGGGGGGACCGAAGCTTTCTTT.

The chain employs TRBV4-2 and TRBJ1-5, with TRBD1 identical over 7 bases. Germline-derived CDR1 and CDR2 are LGHNA and YNFKEQ. The V segment lost 0 bases and the J segment 6 bases; nucleotides outside the gene matches: 5. The CDR3 has 15 amino acids. The DNA for the CDR3 is TGTGCCAGCAGCCAAGAATCAGGGGGTAGTCAGCCCCAGCATTTT. It specifies CASSQESGGSQPQHF.

V and J are TRBV13 and TRBJ1-1; 9 bases are a match to TRBD1. Germline V gives CDR1 PRHDT, CDR2 FYEKMQ (reference sequence). The CDR3 is 11 amino acids. The junction had 0 bases not matched to a gene; V was cut back by 3 bases and J by 10 bases. The DNA of the CDR3 is TGTGCCAGCAGCTTGGACAGGGGAGCTTTCTTT. Encoded protein: CASSLDRGAFF.